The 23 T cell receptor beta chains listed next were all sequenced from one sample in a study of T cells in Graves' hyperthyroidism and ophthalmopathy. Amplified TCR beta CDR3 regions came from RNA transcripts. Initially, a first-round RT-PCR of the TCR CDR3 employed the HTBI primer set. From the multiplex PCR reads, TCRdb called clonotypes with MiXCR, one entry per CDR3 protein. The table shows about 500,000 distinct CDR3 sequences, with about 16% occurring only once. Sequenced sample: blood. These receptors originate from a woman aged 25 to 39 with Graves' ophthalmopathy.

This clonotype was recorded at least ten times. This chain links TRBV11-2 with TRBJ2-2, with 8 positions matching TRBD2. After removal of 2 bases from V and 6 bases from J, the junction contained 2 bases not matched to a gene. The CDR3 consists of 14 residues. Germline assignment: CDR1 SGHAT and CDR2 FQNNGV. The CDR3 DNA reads TGTGCCAGCAGCTTAACTAGCGGTCCCGGGGAGCTGTTTTTT. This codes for CASSLTSGPGELFF.

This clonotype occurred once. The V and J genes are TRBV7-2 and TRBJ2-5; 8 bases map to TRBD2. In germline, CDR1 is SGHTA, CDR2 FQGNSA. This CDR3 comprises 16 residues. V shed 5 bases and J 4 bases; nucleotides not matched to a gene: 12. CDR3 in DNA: TGTGCCAGCAGCCGAAGCTCGAGCGGGAGTCGAGAGACCCAGTACTTC. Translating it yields CASSRSSSGSRETQYF.

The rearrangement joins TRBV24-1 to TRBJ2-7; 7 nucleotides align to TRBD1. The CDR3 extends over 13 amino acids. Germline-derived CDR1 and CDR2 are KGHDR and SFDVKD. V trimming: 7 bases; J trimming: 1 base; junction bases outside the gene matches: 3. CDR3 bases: TGTGCCACCAGCTCGGACAGGTCCTACGAGCAGTACTTC. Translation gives CATSSDRSYEQYF.

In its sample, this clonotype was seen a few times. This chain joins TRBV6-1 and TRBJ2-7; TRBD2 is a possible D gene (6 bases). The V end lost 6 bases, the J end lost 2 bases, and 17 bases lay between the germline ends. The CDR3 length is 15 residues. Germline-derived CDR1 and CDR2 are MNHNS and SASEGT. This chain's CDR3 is CASRPAGTAAYEQYF. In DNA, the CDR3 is TGTGCCAGCAGACCTGCCGGGACTGCAGCCTACGAGCAGTACTTC.

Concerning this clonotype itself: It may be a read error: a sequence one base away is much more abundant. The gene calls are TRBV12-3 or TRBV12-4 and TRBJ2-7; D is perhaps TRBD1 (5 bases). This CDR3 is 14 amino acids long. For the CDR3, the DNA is TGTGCCAGCCGAAGGGCAGGGATCCCCTACGAGCGGTACTTC. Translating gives CASRRAGIPYERYF.

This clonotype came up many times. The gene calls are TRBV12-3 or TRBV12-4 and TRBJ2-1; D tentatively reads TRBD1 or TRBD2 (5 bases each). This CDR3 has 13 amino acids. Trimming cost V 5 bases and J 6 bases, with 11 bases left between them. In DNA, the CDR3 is TGTGCCAGCAGTCCGGGACGTAGCAATGAGCAGTTCTTC. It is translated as CASSPGRSNEQFF.

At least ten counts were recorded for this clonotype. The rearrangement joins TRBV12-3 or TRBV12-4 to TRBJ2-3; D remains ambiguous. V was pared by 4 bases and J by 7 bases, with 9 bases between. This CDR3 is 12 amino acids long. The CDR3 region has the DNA TGTGCCAGCAGTTCTTACCCAAATACGCAGTATTTT. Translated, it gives CASSSYPNTQYF.

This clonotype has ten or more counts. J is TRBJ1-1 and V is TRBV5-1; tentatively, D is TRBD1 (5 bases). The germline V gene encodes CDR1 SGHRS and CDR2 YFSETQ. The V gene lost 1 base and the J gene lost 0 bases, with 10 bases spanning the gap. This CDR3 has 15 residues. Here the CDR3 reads CASSLIGGMNTEAFF. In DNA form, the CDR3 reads TGCGCCAGCAGCTTGATCGGGGGTATGAACACTGAAGCTTTCTTT.

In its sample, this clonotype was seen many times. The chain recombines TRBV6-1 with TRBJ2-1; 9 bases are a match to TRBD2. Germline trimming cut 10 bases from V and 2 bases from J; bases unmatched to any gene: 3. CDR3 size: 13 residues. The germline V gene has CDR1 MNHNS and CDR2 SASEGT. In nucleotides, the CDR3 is TGTGCCACCTTAGCGGGAGCCTACAATGAGCAGTTCTTC. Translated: CATLAGAYNEQFF.

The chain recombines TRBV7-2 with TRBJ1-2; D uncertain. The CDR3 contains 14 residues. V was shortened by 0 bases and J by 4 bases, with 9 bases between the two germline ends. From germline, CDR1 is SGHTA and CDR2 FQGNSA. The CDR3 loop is CASSLAKGIYGYTF. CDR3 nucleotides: TGTGCCAGCAGCTTAGCGAAGGGAATCTATGGCTACACCTTC.

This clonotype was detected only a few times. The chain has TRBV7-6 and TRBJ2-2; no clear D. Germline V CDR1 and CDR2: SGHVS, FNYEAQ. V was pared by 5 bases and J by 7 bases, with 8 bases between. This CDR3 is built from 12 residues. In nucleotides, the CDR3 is TGTGCCAGCAGCCGCGCGGTCGGGGAGCTGTTTTTT. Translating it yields CASSRAVGELFF.

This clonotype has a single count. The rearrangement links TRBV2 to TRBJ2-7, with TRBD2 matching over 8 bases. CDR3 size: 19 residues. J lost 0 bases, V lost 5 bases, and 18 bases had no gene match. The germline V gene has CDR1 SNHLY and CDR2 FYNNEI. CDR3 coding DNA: TGTGCCAGCAGTTTAGACACGGGGGGACTAGGGGGAGACTCCTACGAGCAGTACTTC. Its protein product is CASSLDTGGLGGDSYEQYF.

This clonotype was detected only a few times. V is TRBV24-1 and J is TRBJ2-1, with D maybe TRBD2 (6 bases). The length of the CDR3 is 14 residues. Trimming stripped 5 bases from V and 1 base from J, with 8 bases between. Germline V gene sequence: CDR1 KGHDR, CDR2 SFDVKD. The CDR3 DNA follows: TGTGCCACCAGTGCTGCGGGGTCCTACAATGAGCAGTTCTTC. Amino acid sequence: CATSAAGSYNEQFF.

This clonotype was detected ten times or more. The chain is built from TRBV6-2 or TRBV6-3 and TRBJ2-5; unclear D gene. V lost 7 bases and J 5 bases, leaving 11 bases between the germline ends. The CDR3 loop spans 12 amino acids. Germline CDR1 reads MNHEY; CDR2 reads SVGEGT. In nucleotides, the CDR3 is TGTGCCAGCACCGACTCTTGGGAGACCCAGTACTTC. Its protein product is CASTDSWETQYF.

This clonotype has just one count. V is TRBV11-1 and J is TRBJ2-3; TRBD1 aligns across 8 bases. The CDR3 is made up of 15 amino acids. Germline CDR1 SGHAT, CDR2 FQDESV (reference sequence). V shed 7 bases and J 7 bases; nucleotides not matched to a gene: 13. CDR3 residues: CASTHLGTGTNTQYF. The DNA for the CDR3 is TGTGCCAGCACCCACCTCGGGACAGGTACCAATACGCAGTATTTT.

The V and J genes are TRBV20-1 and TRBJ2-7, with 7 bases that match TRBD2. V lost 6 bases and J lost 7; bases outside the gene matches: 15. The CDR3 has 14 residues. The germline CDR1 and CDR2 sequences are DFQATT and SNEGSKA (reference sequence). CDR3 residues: CSAPREVGYAEQYF. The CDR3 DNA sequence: TGCAGTGCGCCCCGGGAGGTGGGTTACGCGGAGCAGTACTTC.

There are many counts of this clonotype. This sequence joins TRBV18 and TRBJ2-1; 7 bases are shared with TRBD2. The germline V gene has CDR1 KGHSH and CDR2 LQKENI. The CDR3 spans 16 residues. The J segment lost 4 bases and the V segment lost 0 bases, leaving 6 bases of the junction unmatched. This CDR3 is CASSPPLDGRYNEQFF. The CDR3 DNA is TGTGCCAGCTCACCACCTCTAGACGGGAGGTACAATGAGCAGTTCTTC. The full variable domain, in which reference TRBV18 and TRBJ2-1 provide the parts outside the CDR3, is NAGVMQNPRHLVRRRGQEARLRCSPMKGHSHVYWYRQLPEEGLKFMVYLQKENIIDESGMPKERFSAEFPKEGPSILRIQQVVRGDSAAYFCASSPPLDGRYNEQFFGPGTRLTVL.

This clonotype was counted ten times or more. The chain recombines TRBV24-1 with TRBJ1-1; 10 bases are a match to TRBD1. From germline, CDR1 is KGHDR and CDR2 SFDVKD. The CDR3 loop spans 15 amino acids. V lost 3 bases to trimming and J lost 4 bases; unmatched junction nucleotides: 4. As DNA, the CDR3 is TGTGCCACCAGTGATCCGACAGGGGGCACCACTGAAGCTTTCTTT. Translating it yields CATSDPTGGTTEAFF.

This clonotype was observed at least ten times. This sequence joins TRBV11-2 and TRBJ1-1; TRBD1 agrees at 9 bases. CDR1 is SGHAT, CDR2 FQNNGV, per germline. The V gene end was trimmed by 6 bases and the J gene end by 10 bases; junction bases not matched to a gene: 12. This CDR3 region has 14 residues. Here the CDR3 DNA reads TGTGCCAGCAGTCCGGGACAGGGAGGTTGGGGAGCTTTCTTT. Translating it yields CASSPGQGGWGAFF.

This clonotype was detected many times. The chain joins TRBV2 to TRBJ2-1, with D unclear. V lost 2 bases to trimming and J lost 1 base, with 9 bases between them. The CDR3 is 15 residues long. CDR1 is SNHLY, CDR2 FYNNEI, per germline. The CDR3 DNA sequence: TGTGCCAGCAGTGAATCGGTGGGATCCTACAATGAGCAGTTCTTC. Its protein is CASSESVGSYNEQFF.

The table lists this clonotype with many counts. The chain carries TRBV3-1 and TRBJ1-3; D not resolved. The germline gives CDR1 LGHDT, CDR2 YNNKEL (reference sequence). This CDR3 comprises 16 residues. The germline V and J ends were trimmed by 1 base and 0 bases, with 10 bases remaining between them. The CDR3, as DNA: TGTGCCAGCAGCCAAGTGGTGGGTAACTCTGGAAACACCATATATTTT. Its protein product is CASSQVVGNSGNTIYF.

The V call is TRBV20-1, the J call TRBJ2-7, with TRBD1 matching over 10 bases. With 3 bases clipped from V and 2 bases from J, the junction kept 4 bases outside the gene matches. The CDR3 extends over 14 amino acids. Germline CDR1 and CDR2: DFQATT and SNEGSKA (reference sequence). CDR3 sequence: CSASRDRGPYEQYF. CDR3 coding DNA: TGCAGTGCTAGCCGGGACAGGGGACCCTACGAGCAGTACTTC.

CDR3 sequence: CASSEGAEPGEQFF. As DNA, the CDR3 is TGTGCCAGCAGTGAAGGAGCGGAGCCTGGTGAGCAGTTCTTC. The V gene is TRBV6-4, the J gene TRBJ2-1; TRBD2 is a possible D gene (5 bases). Germline loops: CDR1 MRHNA, CDR2 SNTAGT. V dropped 3 bases and J dropped 9 bases, with 15 bases sitting between them. This CDR3 contains 14 residues.